This TCR beta chain appears in the sequencing data of a study of Graves' ophthalmopathy and Graves' hyperthyroidism (dated by TCRdb to about 2018). Notes on the research overall: Peripheral blood was collected at initial diagnosis, prior to any treatment. The study used TCR beta repertoire signatures to distinguish Graves' ophthalmopathy from Graves' hyperthyroidism and to predict progression to ophthalmopathy. In total, approximately 140 blood samples were TCR-sequenced: approximately 42 ophthalmopathy, roughly 77 hyperthyroidism and roughly 17 hyperthyroidism-to-ophthalmopathy patients. To explore V-J signatures that distinguish ophthalmopathy from hyperthyroidism, a discovery set of 100 patients was enrolled, made up of 40 to 45 with ophthalmopathy and 57 with stable hyperthyroidism. An independent validation cohort was composed of roughly 19 hyperthyroidism patients and around 16 patients who later progressed from hyperthyroidism to ophthalmopathy. In more than five hyperthyroidism patients, the T-cell repertoires found in thyroid tissue were compared with those found in blood. Following sample collection, hyperthyroidism patients were given methimazole at a starting dose of 30 mg daily, and ophthalmopathy patients were given high-dose intravenous methylprednisolone. Here is what the overall study found, with its caveats: Among expanded thyroid clonotypes with frequency above 0.001, most also showed up in blood, which suggests that blood repertoires may reflect the thyroid immune response. In validation, the model predicted ophthalmopathy progression with over 60% sensitivity and roughly 72% specificity; some 13 predicted patients were CT-confirmed with GO in a median of around 6 months. Sample size was not predetermined statistically, and investigators were not blinded to group allocation. The 13-signature model separated ophthalmopathy from stable hyperthyroidism with roughly 88% sensitivity and just under 84% specificity in cross-validation, and 80%/75% in the test set.

Between the V and J ends, shortened by 0 bases and 8 bases respectively, the junction contains 10 bases. For CDR1 and CDR2, the germline V gene (reference sequence) lists GTSNPN and SVGIG. The CDR3 numbers 12 residues from cysteine through phenylalanine. The kept DNA is CDR3 alone, 36 bases in frame from the first base. Ophthalmopathy patients had moderately to severely active disease, Clinical Activity Score of at least 3, NOSPECS grade of at least 4, and disease duration under 3 months. Patients were excluded if they had other autoimmune diseases, uncontrolled infections, pregnancy or lactation. Diagnosis was based on clinical symptoms, serum thyroxine, TRAb, thyroid ultrasound and orbital computed tomography. Using Ficoll-Paque density gradient centrifugation, PBMCs were isolated from 9.5 to 10 ml of fresh peripheral blood. Trizol reagent was used to extract the total RNA, and its quality was then checked on an Agilent 2100 Bioanalyzer.

Regarding this clonotype: What this receptor recognizes is not known. No much larger clone exists at a distance of one base, and base qualities are not known.

For repertoire sequencing, TCR beta CDR3 regions were amplified from RNA transcripts. The first round of RT-PCR was done with HTBI primers and the Qiagen OneStep RT-PCR kit, and was followed by a second round of multiplex PCR, then size selection and purification. The libraries underwent paired-end sequencing with 100 bp reads on an Illumina HiSeq2000. On the authors' methods: SOAPnuke was used to process the reads, removing any read that contained adapters or uncalled bases, had a mean Phred below 15, or lacked an exact match to the constant primer or identifier. COPE v1.2.5 was used to merge the high-quality paired reads. Each unique nucleotide sequence was treated as a clonotype, and MiTCR v1.1 was used to align the clonotypes to the IMGT TRB V, D and J references. The analysis was limited to V-J combinations with a frequency above 0.0001, which together covered 99.2% of the repertoires. A TCR clonal expansion and chaos score per V-J combination was defined as the ratio of F50 clonal expansion to chaos observed in the TCRdist matrix. Welch's t-statistics and random forest were used to narrow the features down to about twelve V-J combinations, which were then fed into a naive Bayes classifier. The Morisita-Horn index was used to measure how similar the thyroid and blood repertoires were. The public sequencing data were trimmed at Q25 with fastp and processed into clonotypes with MiXCR by TCRdb, which kept only in-frame beta chains. Each CDR3 protein appears once, grouped with its most common genes and DNA. TCRdb, not the original authors, processed these V and J calls. A total of hundreds of thousands of distinct CDR3 sequences appear in this sample, roughly 41% of them only once. The ten largest account for more than 2.5% of the sample.

The receptor chain draws on TRBV30 and TRBJ1-1, with the D gene not confidently named. This sequence was found in an adult man with Graves' ophthalmopathy. Material: peripheral blood. The CDR3 in this case is CAWSVRAGEAFF. The DNA is TGTGCCTGGAGTGTACGCGCCGGGGAAGCTTTCTTT.